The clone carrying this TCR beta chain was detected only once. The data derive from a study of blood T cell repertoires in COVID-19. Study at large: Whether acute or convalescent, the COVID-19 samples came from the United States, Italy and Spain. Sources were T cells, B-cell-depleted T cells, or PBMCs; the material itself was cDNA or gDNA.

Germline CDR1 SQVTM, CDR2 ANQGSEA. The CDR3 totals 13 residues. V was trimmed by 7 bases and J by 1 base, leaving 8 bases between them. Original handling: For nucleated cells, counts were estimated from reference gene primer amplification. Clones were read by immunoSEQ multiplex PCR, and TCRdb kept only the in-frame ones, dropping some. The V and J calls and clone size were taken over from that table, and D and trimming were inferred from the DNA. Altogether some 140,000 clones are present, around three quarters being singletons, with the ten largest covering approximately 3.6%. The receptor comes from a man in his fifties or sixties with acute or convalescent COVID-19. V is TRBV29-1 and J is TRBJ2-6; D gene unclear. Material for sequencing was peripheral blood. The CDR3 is CSASLSGANVLTF. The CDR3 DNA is TGCAGCGCCTCGTTGTCTGGGGCCAACGTCCTGACTTTC.